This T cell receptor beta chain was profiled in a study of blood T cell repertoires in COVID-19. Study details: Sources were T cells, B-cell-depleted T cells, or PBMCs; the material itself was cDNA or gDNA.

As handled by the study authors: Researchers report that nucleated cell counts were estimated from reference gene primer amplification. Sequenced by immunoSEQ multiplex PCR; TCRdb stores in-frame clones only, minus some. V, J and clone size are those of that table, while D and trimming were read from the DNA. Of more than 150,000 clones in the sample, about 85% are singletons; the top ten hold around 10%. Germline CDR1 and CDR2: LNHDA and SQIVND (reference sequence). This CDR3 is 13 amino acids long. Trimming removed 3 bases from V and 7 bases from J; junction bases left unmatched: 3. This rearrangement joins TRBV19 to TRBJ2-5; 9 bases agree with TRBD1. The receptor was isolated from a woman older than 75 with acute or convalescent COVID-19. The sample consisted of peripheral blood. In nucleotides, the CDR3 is TGTGCCAGTAGTATGGTGGGACAGGGGACCCAGTACTTC. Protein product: CASSMVGQGTQYF.